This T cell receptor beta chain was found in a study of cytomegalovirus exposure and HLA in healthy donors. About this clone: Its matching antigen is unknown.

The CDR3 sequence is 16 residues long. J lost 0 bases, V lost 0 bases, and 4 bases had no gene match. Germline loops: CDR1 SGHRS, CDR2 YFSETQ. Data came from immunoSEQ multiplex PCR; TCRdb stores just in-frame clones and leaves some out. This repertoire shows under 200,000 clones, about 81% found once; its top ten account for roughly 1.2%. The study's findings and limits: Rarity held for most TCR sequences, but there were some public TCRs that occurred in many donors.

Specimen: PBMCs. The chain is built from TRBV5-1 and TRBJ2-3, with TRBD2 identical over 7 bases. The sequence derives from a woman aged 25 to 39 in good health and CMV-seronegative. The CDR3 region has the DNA TGCGCCAGCAGCTTGGTAACTAGCGACAGCACAGATACGCAGTATTTT. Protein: CASSLVTSDSTDTQYF.